This is a list of T cell receptor beta chains from one sample in a study of identical twins. TCRdb reanalysed the 5' RACE reads using MiXCR and keeps one entry per CDR3 protein. The repertoire includes approximately 680,000 distinct CDR3 sequences, 7% to 7.5% of them detected once, and around 1.6% sits in the top ten. This same sample was also part of a study on yellow fever vaccine responses in identical twins.

Sequenced sample: PBMCs. Receptors originate from a woman younger than 35 in good health. Both conserved end residues are part of each CDR3. D genes are given only for firm matches. Expanded clones get a size class; other rows say once, few or many, or leave the size out.

len	j_gene	d_gene	abundance	v_gene	CDR3nt	CDR3aa
12	TRBJ2-7	.	.	TRBV29-1	TGCAGCGGGGCCCATAACTCCTACGAGCAGCACTTC	CSGAHNSYEQHF
15	TRBJ2-7	.	few	TRBV6-1	TGTGCCAGCAGTGAACCGGGAAGCCCTCCCCACGAGCAGTACTTC	CASSEPGSPPHEQYF
15	TRBJ2-1	.	few	TRBV9	TGTGCCAGCAGCGCCGGGGTTGGGTCCTACAATGAGCAGTTCTTC	CASSAGVGSYNEQFF
16	TRBJ2-7	TRBD2	many	TRBV29-1	TGCAGCGTTGTGAGACTAGCGGGAGGGAAATCCTACGAGCAGTACTTC	CSVVRLAGGKSYEQYF
14	TRBJ1-4	.	.	TRBV20-1	TGCAGTGCTAGAAGGACAGTAACTAATGAAAAACTGTTTTTT	CSARRTVTNEKLFF
14	TRBJ2-1	.	many	TRBV7-9	TGTGCCAGCAGCTTAGCCCAAAACTACAATGAGCAGTTCTTC	CASSLAQNYNEQFF
14	TRBJ2-2	.	.	TRBV5-5	TGTGCCAGCAGCTTCAACGATAACACCGGGGAGCTGTTTTTT	CASSFNDNTGELFF
13	TRBJ1-2	.	many	TRBV20-1	TGCAGTGCTAGATCAGGCCCTACGCCGGGCTACACCTTC	CSARSGPTPGYTF
14	TRBJ2-3	.	few	TRBV19	TGTGCCAGTAGTATGGGTTTTATTCGGGATACGCAGTATTTT	CASSMGFIRDTQYF
14	TRBJ2-1	TRBD2	many	TRBV24-1	TGTGCCACCAGTGATAGCGGGACCCCCTATGAGCAGTTCTTC	CATSDSGTPYEQFF
16	TRBJ2-2	.	many	TRBV4-1	TGCGCCAGCAGCCAAGAGTCAAGGGGAGGAACCGGGGAGCTGTTTTTT	CASSQESRGGTGELFF
13	TRBJ2-1	.	many	TRBV20-1	TGCAGTGCTAGTTACCCACCCAACAATGAGCAGTTCTTC	CSASYPPNNEQFF
15	TRBJ2-1	TRBD2	.	TRBV4-1	TGCGCCAGCAGCCAAGCCGGGGGGGCCTACAATGAGCAGTTCTTC	CASSQAGGAYNEQFF
15	TRBJ2-1	TRBD1	.	TRBV10-3	TGTGCCATCAGTGACCGACAACCCGGGACAGGAGAGCAGTTCTTC	CAISDRQPGTGEQFF
16	TRBJ2-4	TRBD1	.	TRBV19	TGTGCCAGTACCCCCAAAACCGGGACAGTCAAAAACATTCAGTACTTC	CASTPKTGTVKNIQYF
17	TRBJ2-1	TRBD2	.	TRBV27	TGTGCCACCCACCGAACCCCCCTAGCGGGAGCGAGGGGTGAGCAGTTCTTC	CATHRTPLAGARGEQFF
14	TRBJ1-1	.	.	TRBV5-1	TGCGCCAGCAGCATAACCTTCGGGGGCACTGAAGCTTTCTTT	CASSITFGGTEAFF
15	TRBJ1-1	.	many	TRBV4-2	TGTGCCAGCAGCCAAGACAAGGCTATGAACACTGAAGCTTTCTTT	CASSQDKAMNTEAFF
14	TRBJ2-2	.	many	TRBV5-1	TGCGCCAGCAGCTGGGACGGGAACACCGGGGAGCTGTTTTTT	CASSWDGNTGELFF
16	TRBJ2-1	TRBD1	few	TRBV2	TGTGCCAGCAGGAAGGGACAGCAGAGCTCCTACAATGAGCAGTTCTTC	CASRKGQQSSYNEQFF
19	TRBJ2-1	TRBD2	few	TRBV11-1	TGTGCCAGCAGCCCGACGGGACTAGCGGTTACAAGGGCCTACAATGAGCAGTTCTTC	CASSPTGLAVTRAYNEQFF
18	TRBJ2-3	TRBD2	.	TRBV2	TGTGCCAGCAGTGAAGCGCTTTTTAGCGGGGGGGACACAGATACGCAGTATTTT	CASSEALFSGGDTDTQYF
14	TRBJ1-5	.	.	TRBV4-1	TGCGCCAGCAGCCAAGAAGGTCAGGATCAGCCCCAGCATTTT	CASSQEGQDQPQHF
14	TRBJ2-1	TRBD1	.	TRBV11-3	TGTGCCAGCAGCGCTGGGACAGGACCCAATGAGCAGTTCTTC	CASSAGTGPNEQFF
17	TRBJ2-1	TRBD2	many	TRBV24-1	TGTGCCACCAGTGATTTACCGACTAGCGGGAGTACAAATGAGCAGTTCTTC	CATSDLPTSGSTNEQFF
12	TRBJ2-2	.	few	TRBV7-9	TGTGCCAGCAGCTTATATCTCGGGGAGCTGTTTTTT	CASSLYLGELFF
16	TRBJ2-1	.	many	TRBV7-8	TGTGCCAGCAGGCCGGAGGGGGGGCTCCCGAACAATGAGCAGTTCTTC	CASRPEGGLPNNEQFF